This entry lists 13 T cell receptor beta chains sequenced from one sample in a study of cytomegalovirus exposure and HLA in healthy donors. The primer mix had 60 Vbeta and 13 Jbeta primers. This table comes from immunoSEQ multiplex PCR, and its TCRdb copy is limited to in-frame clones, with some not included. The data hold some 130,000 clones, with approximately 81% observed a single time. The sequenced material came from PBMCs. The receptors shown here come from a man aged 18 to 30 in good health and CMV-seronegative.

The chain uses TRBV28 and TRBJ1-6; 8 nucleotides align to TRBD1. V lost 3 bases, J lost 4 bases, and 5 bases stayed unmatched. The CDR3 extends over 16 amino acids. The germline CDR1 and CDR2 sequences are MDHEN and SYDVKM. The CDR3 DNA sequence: TGTGCCAGCAGTTTGTTAGGACAGGGATATAATTCACCCCTCCACTTT. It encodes CASSLLGQGYNSPLHF. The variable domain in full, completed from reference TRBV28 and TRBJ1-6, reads DVKVTQSSRYLVKRTGEKVFLECVQDMDHENMFWYRQDPGLGLRLIYFSYDVKMKEKGDIPEGYSVSREKKERFSLILESASTNQTSMYLCASSLLGQGYNSPLHFGNGTRLTVT.

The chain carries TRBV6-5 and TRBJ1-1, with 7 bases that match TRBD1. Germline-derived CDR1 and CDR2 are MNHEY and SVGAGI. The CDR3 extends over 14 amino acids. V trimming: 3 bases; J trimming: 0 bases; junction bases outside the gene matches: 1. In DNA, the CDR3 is TGTGCCAGCAGTTATGGACAGGTGAACACTGAAGCTTTCTTT. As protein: CASSYGQVNTEAFF.

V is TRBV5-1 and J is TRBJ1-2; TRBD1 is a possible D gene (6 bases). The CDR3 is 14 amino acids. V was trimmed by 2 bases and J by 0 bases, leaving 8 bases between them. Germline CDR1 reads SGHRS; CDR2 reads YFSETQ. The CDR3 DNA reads TGCGCCAGCAGCTTCCGGGACACTAACTATGGCTACACCTTC. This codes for CASSFRDTNYGYTF.

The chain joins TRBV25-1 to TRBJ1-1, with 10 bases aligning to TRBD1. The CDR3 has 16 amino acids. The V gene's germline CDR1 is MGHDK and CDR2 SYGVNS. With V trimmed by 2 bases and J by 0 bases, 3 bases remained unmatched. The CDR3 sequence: CASSETGQGLNTEAFF. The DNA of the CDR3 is TGTGCCAGCAGTGAAACGGGACAGGGGTTGAACACTGAAGCTTTCTTT.

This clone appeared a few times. CDR3 in DNA: TGTGCCAGCAGCCAAGGGTTTACGGAGGGCGAAAACATTCAGTACTTC. Translating gives CASSQGFTEGENIQYF. J is TRBJ2-4 and V is TRBV4-2; a possible D gene is TRBD2 (6 bases). CDR1 LGHNA and CDR2 YNFKEQ come from the germline V gene. The CDR3 is 16 residues long. V dropped 1 base and J dropped 5 bases, with 15 bases sitting between them.

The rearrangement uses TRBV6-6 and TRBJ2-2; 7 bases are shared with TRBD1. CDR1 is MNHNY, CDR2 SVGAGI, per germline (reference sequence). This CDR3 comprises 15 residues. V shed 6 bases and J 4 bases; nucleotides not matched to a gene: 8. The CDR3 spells CASRQTGIFTGELFF. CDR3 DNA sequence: TGTGCCAGCAGGCAGACAGGGATCTTCACCGGGGAGCTGTTTTTT.

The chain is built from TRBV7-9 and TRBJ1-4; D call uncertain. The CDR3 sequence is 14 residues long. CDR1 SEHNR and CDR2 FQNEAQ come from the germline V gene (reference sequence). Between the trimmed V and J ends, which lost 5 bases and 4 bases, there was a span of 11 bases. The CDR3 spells CASSPPEGNEKLFF. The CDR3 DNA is TGTGCCAGCAGCCCCCCGGAGGGTAATGAAAAACTGTTTTTT.

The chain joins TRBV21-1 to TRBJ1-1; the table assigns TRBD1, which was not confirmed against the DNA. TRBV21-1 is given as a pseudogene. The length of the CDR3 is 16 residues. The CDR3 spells CASSKTNDRGTTEAFF. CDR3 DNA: TGTGCCAGCAGCAAGACTAACGACAGGGGGACCACTGAAGCTTTCTTT.

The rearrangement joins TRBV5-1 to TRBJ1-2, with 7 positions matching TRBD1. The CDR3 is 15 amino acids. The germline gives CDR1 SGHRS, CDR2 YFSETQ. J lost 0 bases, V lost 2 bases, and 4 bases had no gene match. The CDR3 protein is CASSFRDRANYGYTF. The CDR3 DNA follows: TGCGCCAGCAGCTTCCGGGACAGAGCTAACTATGGCTACACCTTC. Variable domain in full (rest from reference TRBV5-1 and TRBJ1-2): KAGVTQTPRYLIKTRGQQVTLSCSPISGHRSVSWYQQTPGQGLQFLFEYFSETQRNKGNFPGRFSGRQFSNSRSEMNVSTLELGDSALYLCASSFRDRANYGYTFGSGTRLTVV.

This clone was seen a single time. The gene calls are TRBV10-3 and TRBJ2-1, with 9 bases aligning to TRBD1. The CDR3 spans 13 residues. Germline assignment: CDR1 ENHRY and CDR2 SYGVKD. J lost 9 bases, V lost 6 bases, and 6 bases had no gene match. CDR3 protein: CAIRWTGEGEQFF. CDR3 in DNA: TGTGCCATCAGATGGACAGGGGAGGGTGAGCAGTTCTTC.

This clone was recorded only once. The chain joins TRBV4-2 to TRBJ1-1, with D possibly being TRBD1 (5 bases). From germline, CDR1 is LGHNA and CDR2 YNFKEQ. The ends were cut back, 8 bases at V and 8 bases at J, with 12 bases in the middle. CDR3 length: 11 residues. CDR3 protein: CASLRDSEAFF. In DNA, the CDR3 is TGTGCCAGCCTCCGGGACTCCGAAGCTTTCTTT.

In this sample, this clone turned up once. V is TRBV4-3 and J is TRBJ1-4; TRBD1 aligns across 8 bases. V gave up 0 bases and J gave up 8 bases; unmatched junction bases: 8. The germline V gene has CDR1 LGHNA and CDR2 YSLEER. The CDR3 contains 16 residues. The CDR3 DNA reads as TGCGCCAGCAGCCAAGATCTCGACAGGGGACGGGAAAAACTGTTTTTT. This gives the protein CASSQDLDRGREKLFF.

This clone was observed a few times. Here the CDR3 reads CASSWTGNGYTF. CDR3 coding DNA: TGTGCCAGTAGTTGGACAGGGAATGGCTACACCTTC. The chain is built from TRBV19 and TRBJ1-2; TRBD1 agrees at 8 bases. This CDR3 spans 12 amino acids. CDR1 and CDR2 from the germline V gene are LNHDA and SQIVND (reference sequence). V was pared by 5 bases and J by 6 bases, with 2 bases of the junction left unmatched.